The present T cell receptor beta chain was sequenced within a study of cytomegalovirus exposure and HLA in healthy donors. This clone turned up a few times. The antigen is undetermined. Healthy bone marrow donors made up the cohort. Use of 60 Vbeta and 13 Jbeta primers characterized the PCR. Data came from immunoSEQ multiplex PCR; TCRdb stores just in-frame clones and leaves some out. The sample records about 110,000 clones, around four fifths being singletons. V was clipped by 3 bases and J by 3 bases, with 23 bases between them. The CDR3 has 18 residues. Germline V CDR1 and CDR2: SGHVS, FNYEAQ. Study outcomes and limitations: Earlier analysis found most TCR beta V segments productive about 87% or about 30% of the time. Later work found that TCR association rates differed between HLA loci; DRB1 had the most and HLA-C the fewest.

The rearrangement uses TRBV7-6 and TRBJ1-1, with TRBD1 as a possible D gene (5 bases). The clonotype originates from a man aged 25-45 years in good health and CMV-seronegative. The sample was PBMCs. In DNA, the CDR3 is TGTGCCAGCAGCTTCACCCTGGACGGGAGGGGCATCGACACTGAAGCTTTCTTT. This gives the protein CASSFTLDGRGIDTEAFF.